Following are 4 T cell receptor beta chains from one sample sequenced in a study of response to subunit inactivated influenza vaccine. TCRdb reanalysed the RT-PCR reads using MiXCR and keeps one entry per CDR3 protein. This table holds just under 550,000 distinct CDR3 sequences, roughly 25% found once. These same data were also listed under a study on T cells expressing NK-cell markers. This second study notes: Generation of TCR beta cDNA was performed by 5'RACE template switching incorporating UMIs.

The sequences come from CD4+ T cells sorted from PBMCs, collected roughly 13 days after vaccination. The receptors shown here come from a man over 45 who received an inactivated influenza vaccine.

This sequence joins TRBV11-2 and TRBJ2-4; 13 bases fit TRBD2. Germline lookup yields CDR1 SGHAT and CDR2 FQNNGV. The ends lost 5 bases at V and 7 bases at J; junction bases unmatched: 11. The CDR3 sequence is 17 residues long. CDR3 protein: CASSPTQLAGGPNIQYF. The CDR3 region has the DNA TGTGCCAGCAGCCCAACCCAACTAGCGGGGGGGCCTAACATTCAGTACTTC.

CDR3 in amino acids: CASSQEVGTTGELFF. CDR3 nucleotide sequence: TGCGCCAGCAGCCAAGAGGTCGGGACTACAGGGGAGCTGTTTTTT. This sequence joins TRBV4-3 and TRBJ2-2; 7 bases fit TRBD2. This CDR3 comprises 15 residues. The trim removed 0 bases at V and 8 bases at J, leaving 6 bases unmatched. The germline gives CDR1 LGHNA, CDR2 YSLEER.

This clonotype was picked up a small number of times. V is TRBV20-1 and J is TRBJ2-3; 7 bases agree with TRBD1. CDR3 length: 14 amino acids. The V and J ends lost 6 bases and 3 bases, in that order; junction bases with no gene match: 9. Germline values: CDR1 DFQATT, CDR2 SNEGSKA (reference sequence). The CDR3 protein is CSAARGHRTDTQYF. The CDR3, as DNA: TGCAGTGCAGCTAGGGGGCATAGGACAGATACGCAGTATTTT.

This sequence joins TRBV29-1 and TRBJ1-2, with 11 positions matching TRBD1. This CDR3 region has 13 residues. The V segment lost 3 bases and the J segment 6 bases; nucleotides outside the gene matches: 3. Germline V gene sequence: CDR1 SQVTM, CDR2 ANQGSEA. The CDR3 loop reads CSVEGTGGHGYTF. For the CDR3, the DNA is TGCAGCGTTGAGGGGACAGGGGGTCATGGCTACACCTTC.